The source of this TCR beta chain is a study of regulatory T cells in long-lasting Graves disease. In the study overall: Graves' patients (newly diagnosed) had been on antithyroid drugs under 3 months. Overall study findings and caveats: The work looked only at peripheral blood and did not look at thyroid tissue.

Sample time point: newly diagnosed GD, antithyroid drugs for less than 3 months. Following extraction of RNA from PBMCs, that RNA was used to make the TCR library. This clonotype has at least ten counts. Its antigen is not identified. Construction of the TCR beta libraries employed iRepertoire HTBI primers in conjunction with Arm-PCR of CDR3 regions. One entry per CDR3 protein, called by TCRdb with MiXCR from the multiplex PCR reads. The table includes roughly 400,000 distinct CDR3 sequences, around 16% detected once. The CDR3 has 16 amino acids. Germline V gene lookup returns CDR1 ENHRY and CDR2 SYGVKD. These data were likewise used in another study, on T cells in Graves' hyperthyroidism and ophthalmopathy. This second study says: A set of HTBI primers served as the primers for a first-round RT-PCR of the TCR CDR3.

The source material was peripheral blood mononuclear cells (PBMCs), sampled at new diagnosis, from a patient treated with antithyroid drugs. The J gene is TRBJ2-1, the V gene TRBV10-3, with D possibly matching TRBD2 (5 bases). The J call may be wrong; the DNA end is better matched by TRBJ2-5. This sequence was found in a woman in her forties with Graves disease. For the CDR3, the DNA is TGTGCCATCAGTGAGTCGATGGGGAGTACGCGGGAGACCCAGTACTTC. This encodes CAISESMGSTRETQYF.